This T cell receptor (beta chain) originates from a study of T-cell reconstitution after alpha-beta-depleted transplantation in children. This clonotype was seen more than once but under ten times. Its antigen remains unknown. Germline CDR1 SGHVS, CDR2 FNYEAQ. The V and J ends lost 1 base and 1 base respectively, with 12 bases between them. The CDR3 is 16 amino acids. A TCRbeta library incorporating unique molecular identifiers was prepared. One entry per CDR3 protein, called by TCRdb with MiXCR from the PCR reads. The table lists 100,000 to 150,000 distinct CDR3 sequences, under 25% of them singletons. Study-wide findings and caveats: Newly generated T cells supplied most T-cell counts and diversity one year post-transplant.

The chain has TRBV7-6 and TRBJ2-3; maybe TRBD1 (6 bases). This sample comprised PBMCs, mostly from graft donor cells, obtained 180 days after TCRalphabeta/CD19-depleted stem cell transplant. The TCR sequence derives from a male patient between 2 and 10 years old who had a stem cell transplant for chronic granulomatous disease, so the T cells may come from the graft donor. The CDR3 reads CASSLGVGGRTDTQYF. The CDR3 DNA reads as TGTGCCAGCAGCTTAGGAGTAGGGGGACGCACAGATACGCAGTATTTT.